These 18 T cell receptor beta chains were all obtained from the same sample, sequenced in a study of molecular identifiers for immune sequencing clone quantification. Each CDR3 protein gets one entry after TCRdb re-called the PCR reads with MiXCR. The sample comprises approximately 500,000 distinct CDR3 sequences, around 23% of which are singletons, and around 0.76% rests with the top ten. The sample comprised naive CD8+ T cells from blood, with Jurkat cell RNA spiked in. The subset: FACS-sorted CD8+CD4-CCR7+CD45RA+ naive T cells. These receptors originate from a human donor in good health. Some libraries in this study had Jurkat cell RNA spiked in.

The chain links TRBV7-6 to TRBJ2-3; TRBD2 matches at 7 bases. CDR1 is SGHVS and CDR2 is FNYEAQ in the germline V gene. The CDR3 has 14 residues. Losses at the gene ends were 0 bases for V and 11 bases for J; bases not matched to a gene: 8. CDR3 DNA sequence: TGTGCCAGCAGCTTAGCTCCCGACTGGGGGGGGCAGTATTTT. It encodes CASSLAPDWGGQYF.

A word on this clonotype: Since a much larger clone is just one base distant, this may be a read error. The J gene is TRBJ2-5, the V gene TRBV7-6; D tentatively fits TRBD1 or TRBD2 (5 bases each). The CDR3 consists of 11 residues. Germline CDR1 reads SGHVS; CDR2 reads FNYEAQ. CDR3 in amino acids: CPSSKLGAQYF. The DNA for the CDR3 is TGTCCCAGCAGCAAGCTGGGGGCCCAGTACTTC. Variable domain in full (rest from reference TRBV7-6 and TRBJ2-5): GAGVSQSPRYKVTKRGQDVALRCDPISGHVSLYWYRQALGQGPEFLTYFNYEAQQDKSGLPNDRFSAERPEGSISTLTIQRTEQRDSAMYRCPSSKLGAQYFGPGTRLLVL.

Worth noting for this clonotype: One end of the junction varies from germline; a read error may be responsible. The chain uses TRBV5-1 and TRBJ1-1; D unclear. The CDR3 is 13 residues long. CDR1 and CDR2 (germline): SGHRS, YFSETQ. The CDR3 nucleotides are TGCGCCCGCCGCTTCGGTGTGAACCCTGAAGCTTTCTTT. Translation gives CARRFGVNPEAFF.

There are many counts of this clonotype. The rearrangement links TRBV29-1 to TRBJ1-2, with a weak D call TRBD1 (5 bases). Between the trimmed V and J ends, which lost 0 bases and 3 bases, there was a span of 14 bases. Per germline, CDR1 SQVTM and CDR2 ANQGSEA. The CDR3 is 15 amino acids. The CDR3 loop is CSVEEGLGVDYGYTF. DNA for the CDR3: TGCAGCGTTGAAGAGGGGTTAGGGGTAGACTATGGCTACACCTTC. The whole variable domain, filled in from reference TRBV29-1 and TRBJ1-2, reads SAVISQKPSRDICQRGTSLTIQCQVDSQVTMMFWYRQQPGQSLTLIATANQGSEATYESGFVIDKFPISRPNLTFSTLTVSNMSPEDSSIYLCSVEEGLGVDYGYTFGSGTRLTVV.

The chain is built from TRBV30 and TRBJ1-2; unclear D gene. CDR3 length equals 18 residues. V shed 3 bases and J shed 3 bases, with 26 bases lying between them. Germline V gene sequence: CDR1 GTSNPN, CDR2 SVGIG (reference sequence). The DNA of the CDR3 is TGTGCCTGGAGGGGATTGCCCGAACACTATTCCCAATACTATGGCTACACCTTC. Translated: CAWRGLPEHYSQYYGYTF.

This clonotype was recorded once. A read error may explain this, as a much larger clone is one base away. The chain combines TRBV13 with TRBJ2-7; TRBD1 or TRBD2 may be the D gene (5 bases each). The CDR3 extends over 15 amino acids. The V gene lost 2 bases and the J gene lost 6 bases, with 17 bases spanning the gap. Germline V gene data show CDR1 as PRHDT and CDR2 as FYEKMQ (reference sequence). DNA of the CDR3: TGTGCCAGCAGCTTAACCGGGGCCCAATGGAGCGAGCAGTACTTC. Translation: CASSLTGAQWSEQYF. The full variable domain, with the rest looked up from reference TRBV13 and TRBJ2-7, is AAGVIQSPRHLIKEKRETATLKCYPIPRHDTVYWYQQGPGQDPQFLISFYEKMQSDKGSIPDRFSAQQFSDYHSELNMSSLELGDSALYFCASSLTGAQWSEQYFGPGTRLTVT.

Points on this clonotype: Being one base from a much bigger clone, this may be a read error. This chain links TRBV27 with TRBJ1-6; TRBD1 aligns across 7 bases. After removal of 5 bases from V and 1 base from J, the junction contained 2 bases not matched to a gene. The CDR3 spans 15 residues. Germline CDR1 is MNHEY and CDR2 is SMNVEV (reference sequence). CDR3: CASSRQGSYNSPLHF. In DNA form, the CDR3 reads TGTGCCAGCAGTAGACAGGGATCCTATAATTCACCCCTCCACTTT.

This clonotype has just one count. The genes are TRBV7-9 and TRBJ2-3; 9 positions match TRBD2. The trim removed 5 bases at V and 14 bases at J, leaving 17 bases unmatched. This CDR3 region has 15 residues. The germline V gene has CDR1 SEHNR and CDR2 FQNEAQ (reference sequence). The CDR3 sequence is CASSPGLASTRARYF. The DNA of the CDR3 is TGTGCCAGCAGCCCGGGACTAGCTAGCACACGTGCGCGGTATTTT.

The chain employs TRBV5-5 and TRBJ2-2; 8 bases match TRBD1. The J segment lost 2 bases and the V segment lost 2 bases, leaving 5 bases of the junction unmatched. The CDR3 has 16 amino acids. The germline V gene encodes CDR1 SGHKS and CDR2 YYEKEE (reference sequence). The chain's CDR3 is CASSFLQGANTGELFF. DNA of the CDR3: TGTGCCAGCAGCTTTCTGCAGGGGGCCAACACCGGGGAGCTGTTTTTT. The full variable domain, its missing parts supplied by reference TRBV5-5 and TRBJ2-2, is DAGVTQSPTHLIKTRGQQVTLRCSPISGHKSVSWYQQVLGQGPQFIFQYYEKEERGRGNFPDRFSARQFPNYSSELNVNALLLGDSALYLCASSFLQGANTGELFFGEGSRLTVL.

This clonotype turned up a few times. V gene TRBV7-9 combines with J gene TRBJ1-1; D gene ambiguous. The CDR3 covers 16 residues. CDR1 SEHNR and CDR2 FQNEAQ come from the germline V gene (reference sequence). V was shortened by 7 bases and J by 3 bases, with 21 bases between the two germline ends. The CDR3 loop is CASTPSPGGEDTEAFF. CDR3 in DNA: TGTGCCAGCACCCCCTCGCCGGGCGGAGAGGACACTGAAGCTTTCTTT.

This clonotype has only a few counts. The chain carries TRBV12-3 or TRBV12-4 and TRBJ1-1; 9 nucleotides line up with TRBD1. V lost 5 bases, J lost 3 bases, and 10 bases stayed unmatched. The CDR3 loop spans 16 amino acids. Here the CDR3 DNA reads TGTGCCAGCAGTCTTACACAGGGGGCGCGGGACACTGAAGCTTTCTTT. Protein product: CASSLTQGARDTEAFF.

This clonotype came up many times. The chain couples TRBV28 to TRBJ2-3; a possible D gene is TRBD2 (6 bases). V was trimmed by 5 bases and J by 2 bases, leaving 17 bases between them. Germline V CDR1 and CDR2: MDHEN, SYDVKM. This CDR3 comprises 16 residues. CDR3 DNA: TGTGCCAGCAGTCCACCGGCGGGGACGTTCACAGATACGCAGTATTTT. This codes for CASSPPAGTFTDTQYF.

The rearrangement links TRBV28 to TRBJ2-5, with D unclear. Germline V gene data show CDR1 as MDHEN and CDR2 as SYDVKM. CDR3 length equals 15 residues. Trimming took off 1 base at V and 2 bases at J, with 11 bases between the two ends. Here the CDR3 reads CASSLYQDSQETQYF. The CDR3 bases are TGTGCCAGCAGTTTATATCAGGATTCTCAAGAGACCCAGTACTTC.

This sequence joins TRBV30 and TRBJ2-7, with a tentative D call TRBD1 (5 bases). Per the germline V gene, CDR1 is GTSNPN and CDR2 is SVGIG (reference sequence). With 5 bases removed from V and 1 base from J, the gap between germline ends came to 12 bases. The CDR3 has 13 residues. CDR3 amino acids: CAWSDINSYEQYF. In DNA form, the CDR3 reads TGTGCCTGGTCGGACATTAATTCCTACGAGCAGTACTTC.

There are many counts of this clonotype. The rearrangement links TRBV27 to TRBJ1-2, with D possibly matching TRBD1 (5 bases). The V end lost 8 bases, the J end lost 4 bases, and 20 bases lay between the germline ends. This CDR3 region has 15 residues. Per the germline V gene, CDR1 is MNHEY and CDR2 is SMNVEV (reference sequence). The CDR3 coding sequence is TGTGCCAGCTCCCTTGGGGCCGTTCCAGCCTATGGCTACACCTTC. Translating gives CASSLGAVPAYGYTF.

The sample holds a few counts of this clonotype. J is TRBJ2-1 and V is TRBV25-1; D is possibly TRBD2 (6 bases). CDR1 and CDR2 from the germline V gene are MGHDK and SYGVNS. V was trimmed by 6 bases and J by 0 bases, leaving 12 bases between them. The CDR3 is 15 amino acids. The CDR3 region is CASSESGSSYNEQFF. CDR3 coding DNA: TGTGCCAGCAGCGAAAGCGGGTCCTCCTACAATGAGCAGTTCTTC.

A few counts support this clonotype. The CDR3 DNA sequence: TGTGCCAGCAGTCCCGGCCCCGAACCAATGAACACTGAAGCTTTCTTT. Translating it yields CASSPGPEPMNTEAFF. The chain combines TRBV27 with TRBJ1-1; D unclear. The V end lost 5 bases, the J end lost 0 bases, and 16 bases lay between the germline ends. The CDR3 contains 16 residues. Germline lookup yields CDR1 MNHEY and CDR2 SMNVEV (reference sequence).

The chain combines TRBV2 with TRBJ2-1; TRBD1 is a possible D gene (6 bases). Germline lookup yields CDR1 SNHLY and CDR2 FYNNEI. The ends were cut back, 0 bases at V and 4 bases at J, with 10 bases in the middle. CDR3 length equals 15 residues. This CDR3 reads CASSEARQGYNEQFF. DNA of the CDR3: TGTGCCAGCAGTGAAGCAAGGCAGGGGTACAATGAGCAGTTCTTC.